Sequencing of this T cell receptor (beta chain) was carried out in a study of CD8 T cells in ankylosing spondylitis (dated by TCRdb to about 2017). At the level of the whole study: The study set out to find disease-linked TCR variants by profiling T cell receptor beta repertoires in ankylosing spondylitis patients and healthy donors. The full study cohort comprised 25 ankylosing spondylitis patients and roughly 110 healthy donors. Peripheral blood samples were taken, and synovial fluid was additionally collected from ankylosing spondylitis patients. Overall study results and their limits: Some TCR beta motif variants had previously been reported in synovial fluid and blood of reactive arthritis patients, which suggested common disease-initiation mechanisms. The disease-linked clones were reported as significantly enriched in matched synovial fluid samples from ankylosing spondylitis patients. The disease-linked clones had a CD8+ phenotype and were found at relatively low frequencies in peripheral blood. A TCR beta motif made up of several highly homologous amino acid variants appeared to be characteristic of blood from ankylosing spondylitis patients.

This clonotype has at least ten counts. What antigen it recognizes has not been identified. Base qualities are missing; no much larger clone stands one base away. CDR1 and CDR2, per the germline V gene, are SGHRS and YFSETQ. The CDR3 sequence holds 15 residues, the cysteine and phenylalanine included. Of all the DNA, just the CDR3 is kept, 45 bases in frame from base 1. The V end loses 4 bases and the J end loses 4 bases, and a stretch of 16 bases separates them. Instrument on record: Illumina HiSeq 2500. TCR beta libraries were prepared by quantitative 5'-RACE with molecular barcodes. The study's processing was this. Disease-linked TCR variants were identified with a new computational method built on a probabilistic model of VDJ rearrangement. TCRdb ran its own pipeline on the public reads, namely fastp trimming at Q25 and MiXCR clone calling, and kept in-frame beta chains. Identical CDR3 proteins give one entry, which carries the most common genes and DNA. The V and J calls follow TCRdb's processing rather than the paper's. This sample gives about 31,000 distinct CDR3 sequences in total; approximately 7.1% of them show up just once. More than 9% of the sample rests with the top ten.

The chain is made from TRBV5-1 and TRBJ2-3; the D region may be TRBD1 or TRBD2, each matching 6 bases equally. The sample was blood, either unsorted or a sorted T cell fraction (not recorded which). The TCR was taken from a male donor with ankylosing spondylitis or in good health (not recorded which). This receptor has the CDR3 CASSLQHGGPDTQYF. The nucleotides read TGCGCCAGCAGCCTTCAGCACGGGGGCCCAGATACGCAGTATTTT. Full variable domain (CDR3 extended with the reference TRBV5-1 and TRBJ2-3 proteins): KAGVTQTPRYLIKTRGQQVTLSCSPISGHRSVSWYQQTPGQGLQFLFEYFSETQRNKGNFPGRFSGRQFSNSRSEMNVSTLELGDSALYLCASSLQHGGPDTQYFGPGTRLTVL.